The present T cell receptor (beta chain) was sequenced within a study of tumor-infiltrating lymphocytes in oesophageal squamous cell carcinoma. TCRdb re-analysed the PCR reads in MiXCR, keeping a single row per CDR3 protein. Counted here are 10,000 to 15,000 distinct CDR3 sequences, approximately 45% occurring once; the ten biggest clones make up about 15%. Germline-derived CDR1 and CDR2 are MDHEN and SYDVKM. The CDR3 numbers 8 amino acids, ends counted. As regards this clonotype: Here the CDR3 omits its conserved ending phenylalanine or tryptophan, so a read error is the likely source. It is unclear where the CDR3 begins or ends on the DNA, so no DNA is shown, and the CDR3 is as TCRdb lists it.

Sequences were obtained from normal esophageal tissue next to the tumor. This clonotype was sampled from a male donor with esophageal squamous cell carcinoma. The genes are TRBV28 and TRBJ2-7; TRBD2, the D gene given by the table, was not confirmed from the DNA. CDR3 protein: CASSTLAG.